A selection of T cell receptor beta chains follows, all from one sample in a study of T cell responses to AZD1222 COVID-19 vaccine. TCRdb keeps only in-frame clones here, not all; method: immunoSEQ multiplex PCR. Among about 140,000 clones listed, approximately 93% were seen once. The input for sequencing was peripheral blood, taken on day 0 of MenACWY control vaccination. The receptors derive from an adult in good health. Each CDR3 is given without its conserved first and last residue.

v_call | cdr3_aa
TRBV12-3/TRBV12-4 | ASRITVNTEAF
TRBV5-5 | ASSDLQNTEAF
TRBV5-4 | ASSRGLAGAGDTQY
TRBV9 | ASSALTRTDTQY
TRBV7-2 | ASSFQGHPVTQH
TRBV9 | ASSAGSSYEQY
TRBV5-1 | ASSRTGVVGYT
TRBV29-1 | SVDAAVYGYT
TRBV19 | ASSISGNQPQH
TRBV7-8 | ASSQLDSLQPQH
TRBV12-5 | ASGLLPGSGYGYT
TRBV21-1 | ASKIGTVTPSSGNTIY
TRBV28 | ASSPTLGQGTEAF
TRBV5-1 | ASSLGGTRTPNEQF
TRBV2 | ASRDTSGNTIY
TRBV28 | ASNGASLNQPQH
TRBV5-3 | ARSLVLMGQGDGYT
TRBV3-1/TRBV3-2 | ASSLRTSNTEAF
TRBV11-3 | ASSLGGREEEADTQY
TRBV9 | ASTPGQGYGYT
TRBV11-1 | ASSWDRGGSGIQY
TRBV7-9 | ASSLGTGEFYGYT
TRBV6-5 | ASAPTGLTYGYT
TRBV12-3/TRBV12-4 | ASSLISDQPQH
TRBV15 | ATSRDFGRPQH
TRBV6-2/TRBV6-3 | ASSRTDPQETQY
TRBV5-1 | ASSLGLTSGRGTDTQY
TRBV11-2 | ASSLGGLSTEAF
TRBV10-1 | ASSAEQGASAF
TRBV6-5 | ASSTDRVGTEAF
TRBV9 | ASSVGANSYLPGELF
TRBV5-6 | ASSSPLGGRGGYT
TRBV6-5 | ASSYGGSYTGELF
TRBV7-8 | ASSLSSQGLLH
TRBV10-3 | AISGRQGLNTEAF
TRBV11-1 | ASSLAGPAPFYEQY
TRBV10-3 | ATWDSEAF
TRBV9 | ASSITGNTEAF
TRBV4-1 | ASSRTGDHSGYT
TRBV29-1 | SAGRVGSEAF
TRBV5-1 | ASSFFLFEGANLTAF
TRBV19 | ASSTHRDGDYGYT
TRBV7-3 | ASSSSGRADTQY
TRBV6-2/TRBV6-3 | ASSYVGTGFINQPNTEAF
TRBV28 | ASSLWETGGNGYT
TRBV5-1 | ASSPGLAGGTYNEQF
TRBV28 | ASSPEQGWDQPQH
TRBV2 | ASGFGNTGELF
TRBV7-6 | ASSSGFEQF
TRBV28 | ASSLSGNADTQY
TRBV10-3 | AISDPRGTEAF
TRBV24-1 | ATSDPDSLDGYT
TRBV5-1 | ASSLALRNAEAF
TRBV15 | ATSRDTQETQY
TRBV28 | ASSLWGGSAF
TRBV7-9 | ASSLYREVSEAF
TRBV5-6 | ASSLLRDKDEQY
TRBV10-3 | ATRERGNEKLF
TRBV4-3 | ASSSTPGAPSEAF